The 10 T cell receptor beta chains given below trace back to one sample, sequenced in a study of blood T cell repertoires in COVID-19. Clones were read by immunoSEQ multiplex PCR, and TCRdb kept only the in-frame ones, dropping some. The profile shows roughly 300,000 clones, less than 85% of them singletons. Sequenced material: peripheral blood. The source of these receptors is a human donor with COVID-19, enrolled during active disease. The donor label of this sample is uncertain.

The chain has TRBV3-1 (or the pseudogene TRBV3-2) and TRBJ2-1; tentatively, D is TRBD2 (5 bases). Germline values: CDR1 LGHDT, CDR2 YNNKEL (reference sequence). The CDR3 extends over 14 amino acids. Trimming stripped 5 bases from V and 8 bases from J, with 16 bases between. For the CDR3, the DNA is TGTGCCAGCAGCTCGGCACTAGGCCGCCATGAGCAGTTCTTC. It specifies CASSSALGRHEQFF.

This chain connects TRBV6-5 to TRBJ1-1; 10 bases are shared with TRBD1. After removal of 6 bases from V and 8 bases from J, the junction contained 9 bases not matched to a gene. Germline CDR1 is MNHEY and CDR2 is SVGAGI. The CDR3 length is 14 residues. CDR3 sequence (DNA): TGTGCCAGCAGGGACGGGGGACAGGGGCGAGAAGCTTTCTTT. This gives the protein CASRDGGQGREAFF.

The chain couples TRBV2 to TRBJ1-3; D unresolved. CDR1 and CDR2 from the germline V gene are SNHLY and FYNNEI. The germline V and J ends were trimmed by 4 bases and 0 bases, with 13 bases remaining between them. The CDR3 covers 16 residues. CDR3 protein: CASSAVRGGSGNTIYF. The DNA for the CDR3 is TGTGCCAGCAGTGCCGTTCGGGGAGGCTCTGGAAACACCATATATTTT. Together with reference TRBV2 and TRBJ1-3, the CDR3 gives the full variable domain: EPEVTQTPSHQVTQMGQEVILRCVPISNHLYFYWYRQILGQKVEFLVSFYNNEISEKSEIFDDQFSVERPDGSNFTLKIRSTKLEDSAMYFCASSAVRGGSGNTIYFGEGSWLTVV.

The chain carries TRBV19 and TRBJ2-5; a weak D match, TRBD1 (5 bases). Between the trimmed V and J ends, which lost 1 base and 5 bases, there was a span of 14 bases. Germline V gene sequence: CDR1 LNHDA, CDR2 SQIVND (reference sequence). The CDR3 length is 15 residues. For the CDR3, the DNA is TGTGCCAGTAGTATAGCTCAGGGTTTAATTGAGACCCAGTACTTC. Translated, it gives CASSIAQGLIETQYF.

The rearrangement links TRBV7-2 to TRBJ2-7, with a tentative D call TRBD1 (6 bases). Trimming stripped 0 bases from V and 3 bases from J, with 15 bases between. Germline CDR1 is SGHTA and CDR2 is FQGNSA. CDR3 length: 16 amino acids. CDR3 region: CASSLAQGGRFYEQYF. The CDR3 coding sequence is TGTGCCAGCAGCTTAGCACAGGGCGGTCGGTTCTACGAGCAGTACTTC.

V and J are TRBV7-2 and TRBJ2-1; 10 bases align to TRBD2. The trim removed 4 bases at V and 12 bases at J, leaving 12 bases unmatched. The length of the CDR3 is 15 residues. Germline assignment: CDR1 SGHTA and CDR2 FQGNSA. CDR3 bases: TGTGCCAGCAGCTCGTTTCTAGCGGGAGAGGGGGTGCAGTTCTTC. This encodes CASSSFLAGEGVQFF.

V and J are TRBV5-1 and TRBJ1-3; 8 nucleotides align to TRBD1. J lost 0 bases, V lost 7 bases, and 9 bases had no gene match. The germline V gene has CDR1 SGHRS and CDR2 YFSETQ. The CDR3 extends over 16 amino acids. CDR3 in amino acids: CASASGGSFSGNTIYF. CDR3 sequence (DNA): TGCGCCAGCGCGTCAGGGGGCTCTTTCTCTGGAAACACCATATATTTT.

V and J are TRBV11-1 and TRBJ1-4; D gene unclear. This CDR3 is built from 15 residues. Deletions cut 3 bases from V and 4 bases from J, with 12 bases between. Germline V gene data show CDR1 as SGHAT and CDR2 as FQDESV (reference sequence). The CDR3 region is CASSFLRGDNEKLFF. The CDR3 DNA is TGTGCCAGCAGCTTCCTTCGGGGAGATAATGAAAAACTGTTTTTT.

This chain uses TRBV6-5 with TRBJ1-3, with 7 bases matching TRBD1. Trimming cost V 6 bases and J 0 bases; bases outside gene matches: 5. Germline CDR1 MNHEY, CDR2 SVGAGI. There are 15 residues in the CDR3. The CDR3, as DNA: TGTGCCAGCAGCCAGGACAGGTCCTCTGGAAACACCATATATTTT. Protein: CASSQDRSSGNTIYF.

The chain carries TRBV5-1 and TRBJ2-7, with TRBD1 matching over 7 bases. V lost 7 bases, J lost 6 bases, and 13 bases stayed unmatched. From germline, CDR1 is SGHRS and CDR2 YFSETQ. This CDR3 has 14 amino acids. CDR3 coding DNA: TGCGCCAGCCAGCTGGACAGGCTTCTCTCCGAGCAGTACTTC. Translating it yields CASQLDRLLSEQYF. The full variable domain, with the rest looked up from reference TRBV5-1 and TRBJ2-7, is KAGVTQTPRYLIKTRGQQVTLSCSPISGHRSVSWYQQTPGQGLQFLFEYFSETQRNKGNFPGRFSGRQFSNSRSEMNVSTLELGDSALYLCASQLDRLLSEQYFGPGTRLTVT.